The entry below gives a single T cell receptor (beta chain) sequence along with its context. Per the original methods: Quantification of nucleated cells was approximated via reference gene primer amplification. Profiled with immunoSEQ multiplex PCR; TCRdb holds only in-frame clones, not every one. V, J and clone size reflect that table, while D and trimming were determined from the DNA. In the table there are 90,000 to 120,000 clones, more than 85% of which are singletons. This sample is drawn from a study of blood T cell repertoires in COVID-19. Study overall: COVID-19 samples, acute and convalescent, were from the United States, Italy and Spain. From T cells, B-cell-depleted T cells, or PBMCs came the material, which was cDNA or gDNA.

The CDR3 contains 14 residues. Unmatched junction bases numbered 3, after V lost 2 bases and J lost 2 bases. Germline-derived CDR1 and CDR2 are ENHRY and SYGVKD. Material: peripheral blood. This TCR derives from a man in his 60s with acute or convalescent COVID-19. The V and J genes are TRBV10-3 and TRBJ2-7; 7 bases are shared with TRBD1. The chain's CDR3 is CAISEDRDAYEQYF. In DNA, the CDR3 is TGTGCCATCAGTGAGGACAGGGACGCCTACGAGCAGTACTTC.